Listed here are 17 T cell receptor beta chains from one sample, sequenced in a study of identical twins. Using its own MiXCR run on the 5' RACE reads, TCRdb lists one record per CDR3 protein. The data contain 450,000 or so distinct CDR3 sequences, roughly 18% of them seen just once; the ten biggest clones take up approximately 12%. Input material: naive T cells sorted from blood. The receptor source for this set is a man aged 45 to 65 in good health.

The CDR3 DNA is TGCGCCAGCAGCTTTGACATAGCGGGAGGGCCCAAGGACGAGCAGTACTTC. Its protein product is CASSFDIAGGPKDEQYF. The rearrangement links TRBV5-1 to TRBJ2-7; 11 bases align to TRBD2. Trimming removed 2 bases from V and 5 bases from J; junction bases left unmatched: 12. The CDR3 runs to 17 residues. Germline V gene data show CDR1 as SGHRS and CDR2 as YFSETQ.

This clonotype was counted only a few times. The rearrangement joins TRBV4-3 to TRBJ1-1; maybe TRBD1 (6 bases). V gave up 2 bases and J gave up 1 base, with 11 bases separating them. Germline V gene sequence: CDR1 LGHNA, CDR2 YSLEER. The CDR3 spans 15 residues. CDR3 in amino acids: CASSQWDTENTEAFF. The CDR3 nucleotides read TGCGCCAGCAGCCAATGGGACACCGAGAACACTGAAGCTTTCTTT.

Ten or more counts support this clonotype. The CDR3 region has the DNA TGCAGTGCTAGCCCGATAGGACAGGGAGGTCAGCCCCAGCATTTT. Translation: CSASPIGQGGQPQHF. The chain is built from TRBV20-1 and TRBJ1-5; TRBD1 aligns across 8 bases. The CDR3 contains 15 residues. With V trimmed by 3 bases and J by 6 bases, 10 bases remained unmatched. CDR1 is DFQATT, CDR2 SNEGSKA, per germline (reference sequence).

This clonotype has a count of ten or more. The rearrangement links TRBV14 to TRBJ2-1; 9 positions agree with TRBD1. The CDR3 spans 16 residues. Germline V gene sequence: CDR1 SGHDN, CDR2 FVKESK. J gave up 1 base and V 6 bases, and 7 bases lay outside the gene matches. CDR3 DNA: TGTGCCAGCAGTCGGACAGGGGAAGGGTCCTACAATGAGCAGTTCTTC. It specifies CASSRTGEGSYNEQFF.

CDR3 sequence: CASGVVLETQYF. CDR3 bases: TGTGCCAGCGGGGTGGTATTGGAGACCCAGTACTTC. The chain couples TRBV6-5 to TRBJ2-5; D gene uncertain. Germline-derived CDR1 and CDR2 are MNHEY and SVGAGI. Deletions cut 8 bases from V and 5 bases from J, with 12 bases between. This CDR3 has 12 amino acids.

This chain uses TRBV29-1 with TRBJ2-7; no definite D call. The V gene's germline CDR1 is SQVTM and CDR2 ANQGSEA. This CDR3 has 12 amino acids. V lost 4 bases to trimming and J lost 2 bases, with 9 bases between them. CDR3: CSVGISPYEQYF. CDR3 sequence (DNA): TGCAGCGTTGGTATAAGCCCCTACGAGCAGTACTTC.

The J gene is TRBJ1-2, the V gene TRBV25-1, with D hard to call. The CDR3 loop spans 16 amino acids. The germline gives CDR1 MGHDK, CDR2 SYGVNS. V lost 9 bases and J 2 bases, leaving 22 bases between the germline ends. The CDR3 DNA follows: TGTGCCAGTCTGGGATTTCGAGGGTTGCTCAACTATGGCTACACCTTC. As protein: CASLGFRGLLNYGYTF.

This clonotype came up many times. This chain connects TRBV29-1 to TRBJ2-7; unclear D gene. The CDR3 spans 11 residues. V lost 0 bases and J lost 3, with 3 bases in between. CDR1 and CDR2 (germline): SQVTM, ANQGSEA. Written as DNA, the CDR3 is TGCAGCGTTGAAGATCGCTACGAGCAGTACTTC. It encodes CSVEDRYEQYF.

The chain is built from TRBV30 and TRBJ2-7; tentatively, D is TRBD1 (5 bases). Germline CDR1 reads GTSNPN; CDR2 reads SVGIG (reference sequence). The CDR3 extends over 13 amino acids. Trimming shortened V by 2 bases and J by 3 bases, and 11 bases separated the two germline ends. CDR3 bases: TGTGCCTGGAGTCTTACAGGAGTCTACGAGCAGTACTTC. It translates to CAWSLTGVYEQYF.

This clonotype appeared a few times. The chain employs TRBV6-1 and TRBJ1-5; D possibly corresponds to TRBD1 (5 bases). CDR1 and CDR2 (germline): MNHNS, SASEGT. CDR3 size: 13 residues. Trimming took off 6 bases at V and 3 bases at J, with 9 bases between the two ends. CDR3 region: CASRQEFNQPQHF. CDR3 coding DNA: TGTGCCAGCAGACAGGAGTTCAATCAGCCCCAGCATTTT.

The CDR3: CASRLDRGILNTQYF. As DNA, the CDR3 is TGTGCCAGCAGATTAGACAGGGGAATTTTAAATACGCAGTATTTT. The V gene is TRBV5-5, the J gene TRBJ2-3, with TRBD1 matching over 8 bases. CDR1 is SGHKS and CDR2 is YYEKEE in the germline V gene (reference sequence). Losses at the gene ends were 5 bases for V and 7 bases for J; bases not matched to a gene: 12. The CDR3 loop spans 15 amino acids.

The V and J genes are TRBV20-1 and TRBJ2-7; 8 positions agree with TRBD2. V was clipped by 2 bases and J by 0 bases; unmatched bases: 6. The CDR3 sequence is 15 residues long. Germline values: CDR1 DFQATT, CDR2 SNEGSKA (reference sequence). The CDR3 nucleotides read TGCAGTGCTAGATTCTCTAGCGGGTCCTCCTACGAGCAGTACTTC. It codes for CSARFSSGSSYEQYF.

This clonotype was detected ten times or more. This chain connects TRBV20-1 to TRBJ1-2; D unclear. The length of the CDR3 is 15 residues. The V gene lost 0 bases and the J gene lost 4 bases, with 15 bases spanning the gap. CDR1 and CDR2 from the germline V gene are DFQATT and SNEGSKA (reference sequence). DNA of the CDR3: TGCAGTGCTAGAGATTTTGGCACGACGGGCTATGGCTACACCTTC. Its protein product is CSARDFGTTGYGYTF.

This clonotype was counted between two and nine times. The CDR3 DNA follows: TGCAGCTCCTGGGGCGCTGGAGAGACCCAGTACTTC. This translates into CSSWGAGETQYF. The chain employs TRBV29-1 and TRBJ2-5, with a possible D match to TRBD1 (5 bases). Looked up from germline, CDR1 is SQVTM and CDR2 is ANQGSEA. CDR3 length equals 12 residues. V was pared by 8 bases and J by 4 bases, with 14 bases between.

This chain joins TRBV5-1 and TRBJ1-5, with 8 bases identical to TRBD1. Germline lookup yields CDR1 SGHRS and CDR2 YFSETQ. The CDR3 is made up of 15 amino acids. The ends lost 4 bases at V and 4 bases at J; junction bases unmatched: 7. The CDR3 DNA is TGCGCCAGCAGCCCTGAGACAGGGGTAAATCAGCCCCAGCATTTT. It codes for CASSPETGVNQPQHF.

This chain links TRBV11-1 with TRBJ2-3; D is tentatively TRBD1 or TRBD2 (5 bases each). The CDR3 is 18 amino acids. V lost 6 bases and J 5 bases, leaving 27 bases between the germline ends. Looked up from germline, CDR1 is SGHAT and CDR2 is FQDESV (reference sequence). CDR3 in DNA: TGTGCCAGCAGACTAACCGGGACCCTGGACGCCCTGGGAGATACGCAGTATTTT. Translated, it gives CASRLTGTLDALGDTQYF.

The table lists this clonotype with many counts. The chain employs TRBV6-2 or TRBV6-3 and TRBJ2-7, with D possibly matching TRBD1 (5 bases). Germline V gives CDR1 MNHEY, CDR2 SVGEGT. The V end was cut by 5 bases, the J end by 6 bases, with 14 bases between. The CDR3 totals 13 residues. Here the CDR3 reads CASSQNRMGEQYF. As DNA, the CDR3 is TGTGCCAGCAGTCAGAACAGGATGGGCGAGCAGTACTTC.